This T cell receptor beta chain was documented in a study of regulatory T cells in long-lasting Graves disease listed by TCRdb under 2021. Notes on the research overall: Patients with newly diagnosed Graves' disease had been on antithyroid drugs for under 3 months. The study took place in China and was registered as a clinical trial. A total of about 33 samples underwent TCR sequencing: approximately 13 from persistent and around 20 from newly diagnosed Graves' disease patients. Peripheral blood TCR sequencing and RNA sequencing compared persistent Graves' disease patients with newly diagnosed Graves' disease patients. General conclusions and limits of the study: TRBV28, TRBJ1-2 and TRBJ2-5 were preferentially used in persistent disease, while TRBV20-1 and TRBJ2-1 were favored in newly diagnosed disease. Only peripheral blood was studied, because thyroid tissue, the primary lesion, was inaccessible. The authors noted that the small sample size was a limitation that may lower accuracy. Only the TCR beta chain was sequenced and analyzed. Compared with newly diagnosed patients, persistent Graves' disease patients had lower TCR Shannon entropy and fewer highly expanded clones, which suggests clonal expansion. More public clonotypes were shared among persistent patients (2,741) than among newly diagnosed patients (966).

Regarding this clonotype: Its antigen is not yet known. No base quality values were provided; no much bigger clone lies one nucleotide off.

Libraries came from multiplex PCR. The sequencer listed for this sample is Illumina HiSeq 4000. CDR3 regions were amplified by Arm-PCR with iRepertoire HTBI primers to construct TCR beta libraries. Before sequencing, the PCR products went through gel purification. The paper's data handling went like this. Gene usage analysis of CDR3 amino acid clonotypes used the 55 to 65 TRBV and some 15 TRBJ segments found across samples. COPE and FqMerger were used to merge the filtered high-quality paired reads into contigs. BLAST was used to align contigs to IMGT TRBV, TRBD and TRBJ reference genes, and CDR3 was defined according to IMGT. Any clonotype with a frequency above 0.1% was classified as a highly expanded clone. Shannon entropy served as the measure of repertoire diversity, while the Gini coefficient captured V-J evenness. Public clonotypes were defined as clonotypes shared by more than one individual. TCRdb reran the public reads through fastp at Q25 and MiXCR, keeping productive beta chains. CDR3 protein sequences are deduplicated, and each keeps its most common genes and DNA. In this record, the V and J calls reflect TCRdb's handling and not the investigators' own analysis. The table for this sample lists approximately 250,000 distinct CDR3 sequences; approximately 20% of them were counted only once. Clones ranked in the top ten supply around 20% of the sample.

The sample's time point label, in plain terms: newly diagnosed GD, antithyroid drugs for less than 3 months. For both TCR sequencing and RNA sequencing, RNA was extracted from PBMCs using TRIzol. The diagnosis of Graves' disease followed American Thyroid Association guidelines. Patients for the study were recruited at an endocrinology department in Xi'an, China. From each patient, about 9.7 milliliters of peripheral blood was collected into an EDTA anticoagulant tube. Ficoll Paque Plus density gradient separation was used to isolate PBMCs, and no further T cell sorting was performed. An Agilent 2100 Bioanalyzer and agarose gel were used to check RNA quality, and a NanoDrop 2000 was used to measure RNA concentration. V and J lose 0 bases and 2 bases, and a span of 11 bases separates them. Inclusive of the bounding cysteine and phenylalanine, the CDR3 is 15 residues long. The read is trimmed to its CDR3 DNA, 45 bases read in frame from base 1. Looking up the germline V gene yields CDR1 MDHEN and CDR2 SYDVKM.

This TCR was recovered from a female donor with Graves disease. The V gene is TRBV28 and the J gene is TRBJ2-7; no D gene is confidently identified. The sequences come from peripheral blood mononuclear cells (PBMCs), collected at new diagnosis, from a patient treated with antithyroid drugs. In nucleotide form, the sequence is TGTGCCAGCAGTTTATGGGACGAGGCCCCCTACGAGCAGTACTTC. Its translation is CASSLWDEAPYEQYF.